Listed below are T cell receptor beta chains from one sample, sequenced in a study of blood T cell repertoires in COVID-19. Profiling relied on immunoSEQ multiplex PCR, and the TCRdb table lists in-frame clones only, not all of them. The data contain roughly 180,000 clones, 65% to 85% of them singletons. Sequencing used PBMCs or T cells enriched from blood (not recorded which). These receptors were obtained from a woman between 35 and 50 years old with acute COVID-19. Each CDR3 is given with its conserved first and last residue. Fields, in order: clone size, J gene, D gene, V gene, CDR3 protein, CDR3 DNA. D genes are given only for firm matches. Size is stated for part of the rows, as once, few or many counts, or as a class when the clone is expanded.

size: few; J: TRBJ2-3; D: .; V: TRBV2; CDR3: CASKLRGQSTDTQYF; DNA: TGTGCCAGCAAGCTCCGGGGACAAAGCACAGATACGCAGTATTTT
size: .; J: TRBJ2-2; D: TRBD2; V: TRBV7-2; CDR3: CASSPRLAGVTGELFF; DNA: TGTGCCAGCAGCCCCAGACTAGCGGGAGTCACCGGGGAGCTGTTTTTT
size: .; J: TRBJ1-4; D: .; V: TRBV4-2; CDR3: CASSQVNGIATNEKLFF; DNA: TGTGCCAGCAGCCAAGTTAACGGGATTGCAACTAATGAAAAACTGTTTTTT
size: .; J: TRBJ2-7; D: .; V: TRBV3-1/TRBV3-2; CDR3: CASSQDGPWNRASYEQYF; DNA: TGTGCCAGCAGCCAAGATGGCCCCTGGAACAGGGCCTCCTACGAGCAGTACTTC
size: once; J: TRBJ2-2; D: TRBD2; V: TRBV29-1; CDR3: CSVGGGRAESNTGELFF; DNA: TGCAGCGTTGGGGGCGGGAGGGCCGAGAGTAACACCGGGGAGCTGTTTTTT
size: .; J: TRBJ2-2; D: TRBD1; V: TRBV5-1; CDR3: CASARGPGTVNTGELFF; DNA: TGCGCCAGCGCCCGGGGCCCCGGGACAGTTAACACCGGGGAGCTGTTTTTT
size: .; J: TRBJ1-2; D: TRBD1; V: TRBV6-1; CDR3: CASSEPAGTGGSFTYGYTF; DNA: TGTGCCAGCAGTGAGCCCGCCGGGACAGGGGGTTCGTTTACCTATGGCTACACCTTC
size: .; J: TRBJ2-1; D: TRBD2; V: TRBV7-6; CDR3: CASSTLGAGGDEQFF; DNA: TGTGCCAGCAGCACGCTAGGAGCGGGAGGGGATGAGCAGTTCTTC
size: .; J: TRBJ2-7; D: .; V: TRBV21-1; CDR3: CASSKLSRSGTSGSSYEQYF; DNA: TGTGCCAGCAGCAAATTAAGCCGCAGCGGGACTAGCGGGAGCTCCTACGAGCAGTACTTC
size: .; J: TRBJ1-4; D: .; V: TRBV19; CDR3: CASSIRREKLFF; DNA: TGTGCCAGTAGTATCCGCCGGGAAAAACTGTTTTTT
size: .; J: TRBJ1-1; D: TRBD1; V: TRBV5-6; CDR3: CASSSRASGGTEAFF; DNA: TGTGCCAGCAGCTCGCGAGCCTCAGGGGGCACTGAAGCTTTCTTT
size: .; J: TRBJ1-1; D: TRBD1; V: TRBV11-2; CDR3: CASRLGTGALLAFF; DNA: TGTGCCAGCAGACTAGGGACAGGGGCCCTTCTAGCTTTCTTT
size: .; J: TRBJ2-7; D: TRBD1; V: TRBV5-1; CDR3: CASSLLQGLRSEQYF; DNA: TGCGCCAGCAGCTTACTACAGGGGTTGCGAAGCGAGCAGTACTTC
size: once; J: TRBJ1-1; D: .; V: TRBV6-5; CDR3: CASGEASNTEAFF; DNA: TGTGCCAGCGGGGAGGCGTCAAACACTGAAGCTTTCTTT
size: .; J: TRBJ2-1; D: .; V: TRBV10-2; CDR3: CASSPITTLPSSYNEQFF; DNA: TGCGCCAGCAGCCCCATTACTACCTTACCTAGCTCCTACAATGAGCAGTTCTTC
size: .; J: TRBJ2-3; D: TRBD2; V: TRBV19; CDR3: CASSITRGLAGDLDTQYF; DNA: TGTGCCAGTAGTATAACCCGAGGACTAGCGGGAGATCTAGATACGCAGTATTTT
size: .; J: TRBJ2-2; D: .; V: TRBV6-4; CDR3: CASSDSMGGTGELFF; DNA: TGTGCCAGCAGTGACTCGATGGGAGGCACCGGGGAGCTGTTTTTT
size: few; J: TRBJ1-1; D: .; V: TRBV6-5; CDR3: CASSPLRGTEAFF; DNA: TGTGCCAGCAGTCCACTCCGGGGCACTGAAGCTTTCTTT
size: .; J: TRBJ2-3; D: TRBD2; V: TRBV9; CDR3: CASSQRLAGETDTQYF; DNA: TGTGCCAGCAGTCAACGACTAGCGGGAGAAACGGATACGCAGTATTTT
size: .; J: TRBJ1-1; D: .; V: TRBV30; CDR3: CAWSFIANSEAFF; DNA: TGTGCCTGGAGTTTCATAGCCAATTCTGAAGCTTTCTTT
size: once; J: TRBJ1-2; D: TRBD1; V: TRBV5-4; CDR3: CASSLEYVGTEPNYGYTF; DNA: TGTGCCAGCAGCTTGGAGTATGTAGGGACAGAACCTAACTATGGCTACACCTTC
size: .; J: TRBJ1-4; D: TRBD1; V: TRBV2; CDR3: CASSADRGFEKLFF; DNA: TGTGCCAGCAGTGCCGACAGGGGGTTTGAAAAACTGTTTTTT
size: .; J: TRBJ1-1; D: TRBD1; V: TRBV12-3/TRBV12-4; CDR3: CASRTGGGTEAFF; DNA: TGTGCCAGCAGAACAGGGGGAGGCACTGAAGCTTTCTTT